What follows are 12 T cell receptor beta chains derived from one specimen sequenced in a study of cytomegalovirus exposure and HLA in healthy donors. Measured with immunoSEQ multiplex PCR; TCRdb has only the in-frame clones, and not every one. The sample comprises 200,000 to 300,000 clones, approximately 86% of which are singletons, and 1% to 1.5% rests with the top ten. The sequenced sample was PBMCs. These receptors were collected from a young woman in good health and CMV-seropositive.

DNA for the CDR3: TGTGCCAGCAGTTACCGCGGGGTCGTTGGAAACACCATATATTTT. Its translation is CASSYRGVVGNTIYF. V usage is TRBV6-5 and J usage is TRBJ1-3; D is uncertain. CDR3 length equals 15 residues. Germline V gene sequence: CDR1 MNHEY, CDR2 SVGAGI. V was pared by 2 bases and J by 3 bases, with 11 bases between.

J is TRBJ2-1 and V is TRBV5-1; 10 bases are a match to TRBD2. The junction had 7 bases not matched to a gene; V was cut back by 3 bases and J by 4 bases. Germline V lookup: CDR1 SGHRS, CDR2 YFSETQ. The CDR3 runs to 16 residues. CDR3 sequence: CASSSLAGVDYNEQFF. The CDR3, as DNA: TGCGCCAGCAGCTCCCTAGCGGGAGTAGATTACAATGAGCAGTTCTTC.

The chain carries TRBV5-4 and TRBJ2-1; 11 bases map to TRBD2. CDR3 length: 16 residues. Germline trimming cut 4 bases from V and 4 bases from J; bases unmatched to any gene: 7. The V gene's germline CDR1 is SGHNT and CDR2 YYREEE (reference sequence). CDR3 DNA: TGTGCCAGCAGCACCGGGACTAGCGGCCTTTACAATGAGCAGTTCTTC. This sequence encodes CASSTGTSGLYNEQFF.

The chain employs TRBV18 and TRBJ2-7; tentatively, D is TRBD1 (7 bases). Germline V gene lookup returns CDR1 KGHSH and CDR2 LQKENI. The CDR3 has 15 residues. V was pared by 2 bases and J by 13 bases, with 24 bases between. CDR3 nucleotides: TGTGCCAGCTCACCAATTGAATACGCGGGGACAGATGCTTACTTC. Amino acids: CASSPIEYAGTDAYF.

This chain connects TRBV6-1 to TRBJ2-1; TRBD1 aligns across 10 bases. The germline CDR1 and CDR2 sequences are MNHNS and SASEGT. The V segment lost 5 bases and the J segment 7 bases; nucleotides outside the gene matches: 8. CDR3 size: 15 residues. The CDR3 sequence is CASSKGTGEVNEQFF. CDR3 bases: TGTGCCAGCAGTAAAGGGACAGGGGAGGTAAATGAGCAGTTCTTC.

This clone has just one count. The rearrangement joins TRBV19 to TRBJ2-3; D gene uncertain. Trimming stripped 3 bases from V and 2 bases from J, with 12 bases between. This CDR3 spans 15 amino acids. CDR1 is LNHDA and CDR2 is SQIVND in the germline V gene (reference sequence). The CDR3 region is CASSMYYQVTDTQYF. CDR3 coding DNA: TGTGCCAGTAGTATGTACTACCAAGTCACAGATACGCAGTATTTT.

The V call is TRBV7-2, the J call TRBJ2-7; D not resolved. With 1 base removed from V and 0 bases from J, the gap between germline ends came to 7 bases. Germline assignment: CDR1 SGHTA and CDR2 FQGNSA. This CDR3 comprises 14 residues. The CDR3 sequence: CASSLELRSYEQYF. DNA for the CDR3: TGTGCCAGCAGCTTAGAGCTGCGCTCCTACGAGCAGTACTTC.

The gene calls are TRBV18 and TRBJ1-4, with D unclear. Germline CDR1 and CDR2: KGHSH and LQKENI. V was pared by 1 base and J by 3 bases, with 6 bases between. The CDR3 runs to 14 residues. CDR3 protein: CASSPRASNEKLFF. The CDR3 DNA sequence: TGTGCCAGCTCACCACGGGCTTCTAATGAAAAACTGTTTTTT.

The V and J genes are TRBV5-1 and TRBJ2-3; 10 positions match TRBD2. The CDR3 length is 17 residues. Germline CDR1 SGHRS, CDR2 YFSETQ. With 5 bases clipped from V and 2 bases from J, the junction kept 11 bases outside the gene matches. The CDR3 is CASRGTGTSVPTDTQYF. The CDR3 DNA is TGCGCCAGCAGGGGTACCGGGACTAGCGTCCCCACAGATACGCAGTATTTT.

The rearrangement joins TRBV5-3 to TRBJ2-7, with D unclear. TRBV5-3 is an ORF, and what it does is uncertain. The CDR3 runs 15 residues. V lost 0 bases to trimming and J lost 6 bases, with 16 bases between them. CDR3 sequence (DNA): TGTGCCAGAAGCTTGGCCCGACGTACCTCGGGCGAGCAGTACTTC. Translated: CARSLARRTSGEQYF.

The genes are TRBV6-1 and TRBJ2-7; 13 bases fit TRBD2. CDR3 length: 17 residues. Unmatched junction bases numbered 4, after V lost 0 bases and J lost 2 bases. Per germline, CDR1 MNHNS and CDR2 SASEGT. The CDR3 sequence: CASSEAPGLAGTYEQYF. CDR3 DNA: TGTGCCAGCAGTGAAGCGCCGGGACTAGCGGGAACCTACGAGCAGTACTTC.

V usage is TRBV5-1 and J usage is TRBJ2-1; D may be TRBD2 (5 bases). Trimming stripped 1 base from V and 1 base from J, with 9 bases between. The germline V gene encodes CDR1 SGHRS and CDR2 YFSETQ. This CDR3 comprises 15 residues. The CDR3 DNA reads TGCGCCAGCAGCTTGCACACGGGATCCTACAATGAGCAGTTCTTC. Its protein product is CASSLHTGSYNEQFF.